This TCR beta chain was documented in a study of vaccination and CD4 T cells after COVID-19. Across the whole study: The cells were exposed to overlapping spike peptides originating from SARS-CoV-2, HCoV-NL63, HCoV-OC43 and HCoV-229E for stimulation.

Cultured CD4+ T cell DNA underwent sequencing with the Oncomine TCR Beta short-read assay. The genomic DNA was obtained from cultured CD4+ T cells by extraction with the QIAamp micro DNA kit. Each CDR3 protein gets one entry after TCRdb re-called the PCR reads with MiXCR. The sample has some 10,000 distinct CDR3 sequences; about 39% are singletons. Documented treatment: roughly 11-day PBMC culture with coronavirus spike peptide pools or control peptides (ViraFEST assay). Gathering of the CD4+ T cells, from the unexposed donor, took place before the COVID-19 pandemic (2011-2018). Before TCRs were sequenced, ViraFEST expanded antigen-specific T cells with peptide pools. About this clonotype itself: Its antigen is still unknown.

Study-level results: Relatively few convalescent patients were studied, without early post-infection timepoints. From a median of about 20 to 40, SARS-CoV-2-reactive clonotypes increased, though not significantly.

Sequencing was done on a sample of CD4+ T cells from blood, cultured in vitro. The origin of this receptor is a human donor in good health.

The CDR3 DNA reads as TGTGCCATCAGTGAGGCTCTGACTAGCGGGCACTCCTACAATGAGCAGTTCTTC. It translates to CAISEALTSGHSYNEQFF. The chain has TRBV10-3 and TRBJ2-1; 10 positions match TRBD2. With 2 bases clipped from V and 0 bases from J, the junction kept 7 bases outside the gene matches. CDR1 is ENHRY, CDR2 SYGVKD, per germline. The CDR3 runs to 18 residues.